The 3 T cell receptor beta chains listed next were all sequenced from one sample in a study of beta chain features in type 1 diabetes (dated by TCRdb to the late 2010s). The library relied on the immunoSEQ multiplex PCR assay. The entire isolated RNA was reverse transcribed using the High Capacity cDNA Reverse Transcription Kit, and thus expressed TCRB transcripts were sequenced. TCRdb mirrors the immuneACCESS table, restricted to in-frame sequences. Some clones are absent from its copies; in checked studies, under half trace to an unresolved V gene, and the reason for the others is unknown. For this sample the table gives approximately 120,000 clones, of which under 40% were detected only once. Roughly 0.064% of the sample is in the top ten clones. The specimen was stem cell memory CD4+ T cells from blood. This specimen's cell subset or site label, per the study, means: stem cell-like memory CD4+ T cells. Receptors were obtained from a woman under 30 in good health.

The chain is built from TRBV18 and TRBJ1-2; 8 bases align to TRBD1. The J segment lost 4 bases and the V segment lost 3 bases, leaving 4 bases of the junction unmatched. The CDR3 contains 14 residues. Germline V lookup: CDR1 KGHSH, CDR2 LQKENI. The DNA of the CDR3 is TGTGCCAGCTCACCGACAGGGGTTGGCTATGGCTACACCTTC. It codes for CASSPTGVGYGYTF.

The chain links TRBV2 to TRBJ2-5; D may be TRBD1 (6 bases). The ends were cut back, 7 bases at V and 7 bases at J, with 7 bases in the middle. The germline V gene encodes CDR1 SNHLY and CDR2 FYNNEI. The CDR3 consists of 10 residues. CDR3 nucleotides: TGTGCCAGCATAGGGGGGACCCAGTACTTC. This codes for CASIGGTQYF.

The rearrangement links TRBV19 to TRBJ1-1, with D maybe TRBD1 (5 bases). Trimming pared 3 bases from V and 1 base from J, leaving 12 bases between. The V gene's germline CDR1 is LNHDA and CDR2 SQIVND (reference sequence). This CDR3 comprises 15 residues. CDR3 nucleotides: TGTGCCAGTAGTATTGCCGACAGACCGAACACTGAAGCTTTCTTT. Its protein product is CASSIADRPNTEAFF.